This TCR beta chain was profiled in a study of blood T cell repertoires in COVID-19. Profiled with immunoSEQ multiplex PCR; TCRdb holds only in-frame clones, not every one. The repertoire consists of a few hundred thousand clones, with 87% occurring once and the leading ten covering 1.9%. V shed 4 bases, J shed 2 bases, and the junction held 5 bases outside the gene matches. CDR1 is SGHRS and CDR2 is YFSETQ in the germline V gene. The CDR3 length is 15 residues. The sample taken for sequencing was peripheral blood. The sequence came from a man aged 35 to 55 with active or convalescent COVID-19. J is TRBJ2-7 and V is TRBV5-1, with 11 bases aligning to TRBD2. The CDR3 loop reads CASSEGLAEPYEQYF. DNA for the CDR3: TGCGCCAGCAGCGAGGGACTAGCGGAGCCCTACGAGCAGTACTTC.